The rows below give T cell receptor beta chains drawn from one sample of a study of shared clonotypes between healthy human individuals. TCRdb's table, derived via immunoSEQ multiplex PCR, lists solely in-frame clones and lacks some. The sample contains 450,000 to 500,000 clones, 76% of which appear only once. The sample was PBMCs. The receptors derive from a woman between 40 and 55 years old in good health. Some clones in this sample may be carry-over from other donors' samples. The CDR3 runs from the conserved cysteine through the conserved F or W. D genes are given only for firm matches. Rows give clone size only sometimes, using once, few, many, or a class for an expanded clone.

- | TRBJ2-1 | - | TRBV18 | CASSQSWQDEQFF | TGTGCCAGCTCACAGTCGTGGCAGGATGAGCAGTTCTTC
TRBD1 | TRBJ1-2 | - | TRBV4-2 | CASSQETGEHYGYTF | TGTGCCAGCAGCCAAGAAACAGGGGAGCACTATGGCTACACCTTC
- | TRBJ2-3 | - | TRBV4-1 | CASSQQSSTDTQYF | TGCGCCAGCAGCCAACAGTCTAGCACAGATACGCAGTATTTT
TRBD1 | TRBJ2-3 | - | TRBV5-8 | CASSSAMRQGAGTDTQYF | TGTGCCAGCAGCTCAGCTATGAGGCAGGGGGCAGGTACAGATACGCAGTATTTT
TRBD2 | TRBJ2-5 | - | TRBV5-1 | CASSLGLAGSYETQYF | TGCGCCAGCAGCTTGGGACTAGCGGGAAGTTATGAGACCCAGTACTTC
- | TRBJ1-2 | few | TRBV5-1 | CASSLAMGQYGYTF | TGCGCCAGCAGCTTGGCCATGGGGCAGTATGGCTACACCTTC
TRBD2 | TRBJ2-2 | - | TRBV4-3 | CASRPEREVGELFF | TGCGCCAGCCGGCCAGAGCGGGAGGTCGGGGAGCTGTTTTTT
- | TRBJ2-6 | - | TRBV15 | CATSRASAGGSGANVLTF | TGTGCCACCAGCAGAGCTTCGGCCGGGGGCTCTGGGGCCAACGTCCTGACTTTC
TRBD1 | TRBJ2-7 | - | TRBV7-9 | CASSLDGQGWREQYF | TGTGCCAGCAGCTTAGACGGACAGGGATGGCGCGAGCAGTACTTC
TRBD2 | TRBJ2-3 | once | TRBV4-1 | CASRSTGTSGKAQYF | TGCGCCAGCAGATCGACCGGGACTAGCGGGAAGGCGCAGTATTTT
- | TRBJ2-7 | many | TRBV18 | CASSVSGTKGVDEQYF | TGTGCCAGCTCAGTATCCGGGACAAAAGGGGTGGACGAGCAGTACTTC
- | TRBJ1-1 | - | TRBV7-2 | CASSYMWGANTEAFF | TGTGCCAGCAGCTACATGTGGGGGGCCAACACTGAAGCTTTCTTT
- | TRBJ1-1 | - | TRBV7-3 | CASSSIDRRQAPNTEAFF | TGTGCCAGCAGCTCGATCGACAGGCGTCAGGCGCCGAACACTGAAGCTTTCTTT
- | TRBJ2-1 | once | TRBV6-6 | CASSYDSPEQFF | TGTGCCAGCAGTTACGACAGCCCTGAGCAGTTCTTC
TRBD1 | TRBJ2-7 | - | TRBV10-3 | CAISESGTGGYSEQYF | TGTGCCATCAGTGAGTCGGGGACAGGGGGTTATTCCGAGCAGTACTTC
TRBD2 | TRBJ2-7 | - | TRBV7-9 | CASSLVGGWRGSSYEQYF | TGTGCCAGCAGCTTAGTTGGTGGGTGGCGGGGGAGCTCCTACGAGCAGTACTTC
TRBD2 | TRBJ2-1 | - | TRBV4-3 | CASRTSPRAGGYEQFF | TGCGCCAGCCGAACCAGCCCTCGAGCGGGAGGTTATGAGCAGTTCTTC
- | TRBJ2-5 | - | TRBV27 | CASSFETQYF | TGTGCCAGCAGTTTCGAGACCCAGTACTTC
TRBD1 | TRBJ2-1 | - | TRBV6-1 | CASILQGAGYNEQFF | TGTGCCAGTATACTACAGGGGGCAGGTTACAATGAGCAGTTCTTC
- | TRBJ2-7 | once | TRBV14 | CASSLRQGLYEQYF | TGTGCCAGCAGCCTTCGACAGGGACTCTACGAGCAGTACTTC
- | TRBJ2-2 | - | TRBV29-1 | CSVEISLNTGELFF | TGCAGCGTTGAGATTAGCCTGAACACCGGGGAGCTGTTTTTT
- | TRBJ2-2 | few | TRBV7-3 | CASSLARENTGELFF | TGTGCCAGCAGCTTGGCCAGGGAGAACACCGGGGAGCTGTTTTTT
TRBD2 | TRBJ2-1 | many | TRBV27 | CASSSLQRGAYNEQFF | TGTGCCAGCAGTTCCCTCCAGCGGGGCGCCTACAATGAGCAGTTCTTC
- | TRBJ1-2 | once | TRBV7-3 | CASSTGLANYGYTF | TGTGCCAGCTCGACGGGGTTGGCTAACTATGGCTACACCTTC
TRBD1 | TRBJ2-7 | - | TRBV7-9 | CASSHLRAGGFYEQYF | TGTGCCAGCAGCCACCTTAGGGCAGGGGGCTTCTACGAGCAGTACTTC
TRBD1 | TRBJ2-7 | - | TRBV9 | CASSVGGQGAVGEQYF | TGTGCCAGCAGCGTAGGGGGACAGGGGGCGGTGGGTGAGCAGTACTTC
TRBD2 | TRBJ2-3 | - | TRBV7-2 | CASSSPRLARTDTQYF | TGTGCCAGCAGCTCTCCCCGACTAGCCCGCACAGATACGCAGTATTTT
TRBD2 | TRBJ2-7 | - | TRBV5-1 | CASSYSGRAYEQYF | TGCGCCAGCAGCTACAGCGGGAGGGCCTACGAGCAGTACTTC
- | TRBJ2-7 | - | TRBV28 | CASSLSGDYEQYF | TGTGCCAGCAGTTTATCAGGGGACTACGAGCAGTACTTC
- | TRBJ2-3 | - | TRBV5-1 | CASSLVGGSSTDTQYF | TGCGCCAGCAGCTTGGTTGGCGGATCTAGCACAGATACGCAGTATTTT
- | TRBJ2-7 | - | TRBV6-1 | CASSRNPDVYEQYF | TGTGCCAGCAGTAGAAACCCCGACGTCTACGAGCAGTACTTC
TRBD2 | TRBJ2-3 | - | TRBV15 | CATSISREASTDTQYF | TGTGCCACCAGCATTTCGCGGGAGGCTAGCACAGATACGCAGTATTTT
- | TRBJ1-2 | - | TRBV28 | CASRVASNYGYTF | TGTGCCAGCAGGGTAGCTTCTAACTATGGCTACACCTTC
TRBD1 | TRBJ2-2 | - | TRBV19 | CASSIVGQGAYGGELFF | TGTGCCAGTAGTATAGTGGGACAGGGGGCTTATGGCGGGGAGCTGTTTTTT
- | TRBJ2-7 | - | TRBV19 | CASGLTRGEQYF | TGTGCCAGTGGATTGACGAGGGGCGAGCAGTACTTC
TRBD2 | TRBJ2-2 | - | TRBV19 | CASSRREGLAGELFF | TGTGCCTCCTCCCGGCGGGAGGGCCTCGCCGGGGAGCTGTTTTTT
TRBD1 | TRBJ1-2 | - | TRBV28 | CASSSGGRGYGYTF | TGTGCCAGCAGTTCAGGGGGCAGAGGGTATGGCTACACCTTC
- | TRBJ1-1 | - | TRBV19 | CASIGGATEAFF | TGTGCCAGTATCGGTGGGGCCACTGAAGCTTTCTTT
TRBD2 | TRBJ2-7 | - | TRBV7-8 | CASSLTATSGSYEQYF | TGTGCCAGCAGCTTAACCGCGACTAGCGGGAGTTACGAGCAGTACTTC
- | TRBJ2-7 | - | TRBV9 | CASSLRAESYEQYF | TGTGCCAGCAGCCTTCGAGCGGAATCCTACGAGCAGTACTTC